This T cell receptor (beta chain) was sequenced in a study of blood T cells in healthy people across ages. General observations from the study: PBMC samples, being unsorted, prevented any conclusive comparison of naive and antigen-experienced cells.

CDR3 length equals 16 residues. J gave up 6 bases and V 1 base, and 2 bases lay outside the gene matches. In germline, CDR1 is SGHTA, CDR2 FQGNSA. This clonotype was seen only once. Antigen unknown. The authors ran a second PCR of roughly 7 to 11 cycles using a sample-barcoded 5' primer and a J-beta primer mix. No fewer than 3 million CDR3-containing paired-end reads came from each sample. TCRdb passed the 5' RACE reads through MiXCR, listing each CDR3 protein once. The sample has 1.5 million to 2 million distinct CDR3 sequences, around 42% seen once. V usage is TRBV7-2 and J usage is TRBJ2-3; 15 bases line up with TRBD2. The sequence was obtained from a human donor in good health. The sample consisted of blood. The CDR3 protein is CASSLVGTSGGDTQYF. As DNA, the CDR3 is TGTGCCAGCAGCTTAGTGGGGACTAGCGGGGGGGATACGCAGTATTTT.